These 21 T cell receptor beta chains were all obtained from the same sample, sequenced in a study of shared clonotypes between healthy human individuals. Some clones are missing from TCRdb's copy, which holds only in-frame ones; the method was immunoSEQ multiplex PCR. Of about 1.1 million clones in the sample, around 77% were seen once. Sample: memory CD4+ T cells from PBMCs. The sample's subset: CD45RA-negative fraction. Receptors originate from a man between 18 and 29 years old in good health. Some clones in this sample may be carry-over from other donors' samples.

This chain uses TRBV28 with TRBJ2-7; the match to TRBD2 covers 8 bases. The CDR3 runs 15 residues. V trimming: 6 bases; J trimming: 6 bases; junction bases outside the gene matches: 13. Germline V gene lookup returns CDR1 MDHEN and CDR2 SYDVKM. The chain's CDR3 is CASSSPGSGSAEQYF. The CDR3 DNA follows: TGTGCCAGCAGCTCCCCGGGGAGCGGGAGTGCCGAGCAGTACTTC.

This clone was observed a single time. This sequence joins TRBV28 and TRBJ2-1, with D possibly being TRBD1 (6 bases). The CDR3 is 16 residues long. The germline gives CDR1 MDHEN, CDR2 SYDVKM. Trimming left V 3 bases short and J 1 base short, with 13 bases between. The chain's CDR3 is CASSLAQGWSYNEQFF. As DNA, the CDR3 is TGTGCCAGCAGTTTGGCCCAGGGGTGGTCCTACAATGAGCAGTTCTTC.

The chain joins TRBV11-2 to TRBJ2-3; D is possibly TRBD2 (6 bases). The CDR3 runs to 15 residues. V was trimmed by 7 bases and J by 2 bases, leaving 16 bases between them. Germline V gives CDR1 SGHAT, CDR2 FQNNGV. Written as DNA, the CDR3 is TGTGCCAGCAACCACCCGTGGGACTTCACAGATACGCAGTATTTT. This encodes CASNHPWDFTDTQYF. Based on the CDR3 plus reference TRBV11-2 and TRBJ2-3, the full variable domain is EAGVAQSPRYKIIEKRQSVAFWCNPISGHATLYWYQQILGQGPKLLIQFQNNGVVDDSQLPKDRFSAERLKGVDSTLKIQPAKLEDSAVYLCASNHPWDFTDTQYFGPGTRLTVL.

This clone was recorded at least ten times. The chain links TRBV18 to TRBJ1-2; TRBD1 might be the D (6 bases). The germline CDR1 and CDR2 sequences are KGHSH and LQKENI. The V gene lost 3 bases and the J gene lost 1 base, with 12 bases spanning the gap. This CDR3 region has 15 residues. The CDR3 loop is CASSPGGSLNYGYTF. The CDR3 coding sequence is TGTGCCAGCTCACCGGGGGGCTCACTTAACTATGGCTACACCTTC.

V gene TRBV5-4 combines with J gene TRBJ2-2; D uncertain. The germline V gene has CDR1 SGHNT and CDR2 YYREEE (reference sequence). V lost 1 base, J lost 0 bases, and 7 bases lay in between. There are 15 residues in the CDR3. Here the CDR3 DNA reads TGTGCCAGCAGCTTGTTTGCGGCGAACACCGGGGAGCTGTTTTTT. Encoded protein: CASSLFAANTGELFF.

The chain is built from TRBV2 and TRBJ2-2, with a tentative D call TRBD1 (5 bases). V was shortened by 8 bases and J by 0 bases, with 10 bases between the two germline ends. The CDR3 spans 14 residues. Germline values: CDR1 SNHLY, CDR2 FYNNEI. This chain's CDR3 is CASADSANTGELFF. The CDR3 DNA sequence: TGTGCCAGCGCTGACAGCGCGAACACCGGGGAGCTGTTTTTT.

The chain recombines TRBV7-2 with TRBJ2-5, with a possible D match to TRBD2 (5 bases). This CDR3 comprises 15 residues. Trimming removed 3 bases at V and 2 bases at J, with 13 bases between. Germline values: CDR1 SGHTA, CDR2 FQGNSA. CDR3 bases: TGTGCCAGCAGCTTCAGCCGGGGTCCTCAAGAGACCCAGTACTTC. This translates into CASSFSRGPQETQYF. Full variable domain (missing parts from reference TRBV7-2 and TRBJ2-5): GAGVSQSPSNKVTEKGKDVELRCDPISGHTALYWYRQSLGQGLEFLIYFQGNSAPDKSGLPSDRFSAERTGGSVSTLTIQRTQQEDSAVYLCASSFSRGPQETQYFGPGTRLLVL.

The gene calls are TRBV9 and TRBJ2-7; 10 bases align to TRBD2. Germline lookup yields CDR1 SGDLS and CDR2 YYNGEE. J lost 2 bases, V lost 2 bases, and 7 bases had no gene match. The CDR3 spans 16 residues. The CDR3 loop reads CASSVLAGVYPYEQYF. The CDR3 region has the DNA TGTGCCAGCAGCGTCCTAGCGGGAGTTTATCCCTACGAGCAGTACTTC.

This sequence joins TRBV18 and TRBJ2-4, with 7 positions matching TRBD2. Germline values: CDR1 KGHSH, CDR2 LQKENI. V dropped 4 bases and J dropped 8; count of bases not matched to a gene: 8. The CDR3 is 14 residues long. This CDR3 reads CASSREGHVDIQYF. In DNA form, the CDR3 reads TGTGCCAGCTCACGGGAGGGGCATGTGGACATTCAGTACTTC.

This clone turned up a few times. The CDR3 DNA reads TGTGCCAGCAGCGTCCGAGGGGGCCTCACTGAAGCTTTCTTT. Encoded protein: CASSVRGGLTEAFF. This chain links TRBV11-1 with TRBJ1-1, with 7 bases identical to TRBD1. The CDR3 sequence is 14 residues long. Per germline, CDR1 SGHAT and CDR2 FQDESV (reference sequence). V trimming: 5 bases; J trimming: 4 bases; junction bases outside the gene matches: 7.

A few counts support this clone. Other DNA sequences in this sample translate to the same CDR3. The chain has TRBV5-1 and TRBJ2-5; D might be TRBD1 (6 bases). From germline, CDR1 is SGHRS and CDR2 YFSETQ. The CDR3 is made up of 13 amino acids. Trimming took 5 bases from V and 2 from J, leaving 10 bases between them. The CDR3 loop is CASRPGTQETQYF. CDR3 coding DNA: TGCGCCAGCAGACCCGGGACACAAGAGACCCAGTACTTC.

The chain links TRBV7-3 to TRBJ1-2, with 7 bases aligning to TRBD1. Germline CDR1 is SGHTA and CDR2 is FQGTGA. The CDR3 runs to 14 residues. The junction had 8 bases not matched to a gene; V was cut back by 6 bases and J by 4 bases. CDR3 nucleotide sequence: TGTGCCAGCAGATTACCGGGACAGCTCTATGGCTACACCTTC. This codes for CASRLPGQLYGYTF.

This sequence joins TRBV11-3 and TRBJ1-3; D remains ambiguous. The CDR3 is 18 amino acids. CDR1 and CDR2 (germline): SGHNT, YENEEA. The V end lost 6 bases, the J end lost 0 bases, and 21 bases lay between the germline ends. In DNA form, the CDR3 reads TGTGCCAGCAGTCGGTTCGTTGGCCCGACCAGCTCTGGAAACACCATATATTTT. It translates to CASSRFVGPTSSGNTIYF.

The rearrangement links TRBV5-5 to TRBJ2-7; D uncertain. The germline V and J ends were trimmed by 2 bases and 4 bases, with 7 bases remaining between them. Germline assignment: CDR1 SGHKS and CDR2 YYEKEE (reference sequence). The CDR3 extends over 12 amino acids. The CDR3 loop is CASSFGSYEQYF. For the CDR3, the DNA is TGTGCCAGCAGCTTCGGCAGTTACGAGCAGTACTTC.

The J gene is TRBJ2-2, the V gene TRBV7-2; D call uncertain. Germline CDR1 and CDR2: SGHTA and FQGNSA. Trimming shortened V by 7 bases and J by 1 base, and 13 bases separated the two germline ends. The CDR3 contains 15 residues. CDR3 coding DNA: TGTGCCAGCACCGATCGACCGTTGAACACCGGGGAGCTGTTTTTT. Encoded protein: CASTDRPLNTGELFF.

V is TRBV7-3 and J is TRBJ2-7; 8 bases are shared with TRBD2. The ends lost 8 bases at V and 2 bases at J; junction bases unmatched: 11. The CDR3 has 15 residues. The germline gives CDR1 SGHTA, CDR2 FQGTGA. Written as DNA, the CDR3 is TGTGCCAGCTCCCTGTTAGCGGGGCCACCCTACGAGCAGTACTTC. This sequence encodes CASSLLAGPPYEQYF.

The rearrangement links TRBV6-5 to TRBJ1-2; D ambiguous. Trimming removed 2 bases at V and 4 bases at J, with 11 bases between. This CDR3 comprises 14 residues. Germline values: CDR1 MNHEY, CDR2 SVGAGI. The CDR3 loop is CASSYDPGIYGYTF. CDR3 bases: TGTGCCAGCAGTTACGATCCCGGGATCTATGGCTACACCTTC.

The chain is built from TRBV25-1 and TRBJ1-1, with D possibly being TRBD1 (6 bases). The CDR3 sequence is 15 residues long. Germline loops: CDR1 MGHDK, CDR2 SYGVNS. V was pared by 9 bases and J by 1 base, with 18 bases between. The CDR3 reads CASCPRGQTNTEAFF. CDR3 bases: TGTGCCAGTTGCCCCCGAGGACAGACGAACACTGAAGCTTTCTTT.

The rearrangement uses TRBV5-6 and TRBJ2-2; the match to TRBD2 covers 12 bases. This CDR3 is 16 amino acids long. Trimming took 4 bases from V and 5 from J; bases not matched to a gene: 6. The V gene's germline CDR1 is SGHDT and CDR2 YYEEEE. Here the CDR3 DNA reads TGTGCCAGCAGCCGTACAGGGACTAGCGGGACCGGGGAGCTGTTTTTT. Protein sequence: CASSRTGTSGTGELFF.

The chain is built from TRBV30 and TRBJ2-5, with D perhaps matching TRBD1 or TRBD2 (7 bases each). V lost 8 bases and J 4 bases, leaving 17 bases between the germline ends. This CDR3 has 13 amino acids. The V gene's germline CDR1 is GTSNPN and CDR2 SVGIG (reference sequence). CDR3 nucleotide sequence: TGTGCCCGTTCCCAGGGGGAGGGAGAGACCCAGTACTTC. Translation gives CARSQGEGETQYF.

The gene calls are TRBV28 and TRBJ1-2, with TRBD1 as a possible D gene (6 bases). The CDR3 totals 12 residues. V was trimmed by 5 bases and J by 5 bases, leaving 9 bases between them. CDR1 is MDHEN and CDR2 is SYDVKM in the germline V gene. CDR3 nucleotide sequence: TGTGCCAGCAGTCAGGGGTTTTATGGCTACACCTTC. It translates to CASSQGFYGYTF.